This T cell receptor (beta chain) was captured in a study of blood T cell repertoires in COVID-19. This CDR3 comprises 16 residues. Germline CDR1 MDHEN, CDR2 SYDVKM. The V end was cut by 1 base, the J end by 0 bases, with 10 bases between. The method was immunoSEQ multiplex PCR; TCRdb's version includes in-frame clones alone and lacks a portion of them. The table includes approximately 71,000 clones, approximately 86% detected once. This clone was seen a single time. The TCR comes from a man aged 45-65 years with acute or convalescent COVID-19. Sequenced input: peripheral blood. The chain is built from TRBV28 and TRBJ1-5; D remains unclear. CDR3 residues: CASSLSQILSNQPQHF. Written as DNA, the CDR3 is TGTGCCAGCAGTTTATCACAGATACTTAGCAATCAGCCCCAGCATTTT.